This entry lists 24 T cell receptor beta chains sequenced from one sample in a study of T cells and copy number aberrations in small-cell lung cancer. The assay was immunoSEQ multiplex PCR, and TCRdb's table has in-frame clones only and misses some. This table has around 2,000 clones, about 79% appearing once. The source material was normal tissue next to the tumor. The receptors originated from a man between 45 and 60 years old with small cell lung cancer.

In this sample, this clone turned up once. This chain uses TRBV10-1 with TRBJ2-7; a possible D gene is TRBD1 (5 bases). Germline V gene data show CDR1 as WNHNN and CDR2 as SYGVQD (reference sequence). The CDR3 extends over 14 amino acids. The V end was cut by 0 bases, the J end by 6 bases, with 12 bases between. The CDR3 spells CASSESSQGFEQYF. CDR3 sequence (DNA): TGCGCCAGCAGTGAGTCTTCCCAGGGCTTCGAGCAGTACTTC.

The CDR3 DNA is TGTGCCAGCAGTGCCGCACCTAATGAAAAACTGTTTTTT. This sequence encodes CASSAAPNEKLFF. The chain couples TRBV2 to TRBJ1-4, with D unclear. This CDR3 is 13 amino acids long. The V and J ends lost 4 bases and 3 bases respectively, with 6 bases between them. Germline loops: CDR1 SNHLY, CDR2 FYNNEI.

The genes are TRBV7-9 and TRBJ1-5, with TRBD1 matching 8 bases. The V and J ends lost 6 bases and 5 bases, in that order; junction bases with no gene match: 6. CDR1 is SEHNR and CDR2 is FQNEAQ in the germline V gene (reference sequence). There are 14 residues in the CDR3. The CDR3 reads CASSYDRGDQPQHF. DNA for the CDR3: TGTGCCAGCAGTTACGACAGGGGAGATCAGCCCCAGCATTTT.

This sequence joins TRBV19 and TRBJ2-7; possible D gene TRBD1, 7 bases. V lost 0 bases, J lost 0 bases, and 15 bases lay in between. Germline assignment: CDR1 LNHDA and CDR2 SQIVND (reference sequence). This CDR3 has 17 residues. Here the CDR3 DNA reads TGTGCCAGTAGTATAGATCTAGCGACAGGGAACTCCTACGAGCAGTACTTC. Encoded protein: CASSIDLATGNSYEQYF.

With regard to this clone: This is likely a read error, given that the CDR3 carries no conserved phenylalanine or tryptophan at its end. This sequence joins TRBV6-1 and TRBJ1-3; D gene ambiguous. V was cut by 7 bases and J by 3 bases, with 7 bases left in between. This CDR3 region has 12 residues. The germline gives CDR1 MNHNS, CDR2 SASEGT. The CDR3 sequence is CASNRVGNTIYC. Written as DNA, the CDR3 is TGTGCCAGCAACAGAGTTGGAAACACCATATATTGT.

This chain uses TRBV11-2 with TRBJ2-3; D may be TRBD1 or TRBD2 (6 bases each). The CDR3 is made up of 14 amino acids. Trimming took 3 bases from V and 4 from J, leaving 11 bases between them. The germline V gene has CDR1 SGHAT and CDR2 FQNNGV. CDR3 amino acids: CASSLGGGADTQYF. CDR3 in DNA: TGTGCCAGCAGCTTGGGGGGCGGAGCAGATACGCAGTATTTT.

This chain joins TRBV27 and TRBJ2-7, with D perhaps matching TRBD1 (5 bases). CDR3 length equals 14 residues. Germline loops: CDR1 MNHEY, CDR2 SMNVEV (reference sequence). V was clipped by 3 bases and J by 5 bases, with 14 bases between them. CDR3 region: CASSLARVGNEQYF. As DNA, the CDR3 is TGTGCCAGCAGTTTGGCCAGGGTAGGCAACGAGCAGTACTTC.

The CDR3 DNA follows: TGTGCCTGGAACCTTGGACAGGTAAACACTGAAGCTTTCTTT. Translation: CAWNLGQVNTEAFF. The chain is built from TRBV30 and TRBJ1-1, with 7 nucleotides matching TRBD1. CDR1 and CDR2 (germline): GTSNPN, SVGIG (reference sequence). The CDR3 runs 14 residues. Trimming removed 4 bases from V and 2 bases from J; junction bases left unmatched: 7.

This chain connects TRBV5-1 to TRBJ1-3, with D perhaps TRBD1 (5 bases). V lost 1 base to trimming and J lost 0 bases, with 8 bases between them. The CDR3 is made up of 15 amino acids. Germline CDR1 and CDR2: SGHRS and YFSETQ. CDR3: CASSLIGGSGNTIYF. In DNA, the CDR3 is TGCGCCAGCAGCTTGATCGGGGGCTCTGGAAACACCATATATTTT. The whole variable domain, filled in from reference TRBV5-1 and TRBJ1-3, reads KAGVTQTPRYLIKTRGQQVTLSCSPISGHRSVSWYQQTPGQGLQFLFEYFSETQRNKGNFPGRFSGRQFSNSRSEMNVSTLELGDSALYLCASSLIGGSGNTIYFGEGSWLTVV.

The chain links TRBV10-3 to TRBJ2-1; D may be TRBD1 or TRBD2 (6 bases each). Between the trimmed V and J ends, which lost 6 bases and 4 bases, there was a span of 19 bases. CDR1 is ENHRY, CDR2 SYGVKD, per germline. The CDR3 extends over 16 amino acids. The CDR3 nucleotides read TGTGCCATCAGCCAGGGGTTGCTAGCGAATTACAATGAGCAGTTCTTC. Amino acid sequence: CAISQGLLANYNEQFF.

V usage is TRBV6-1 and J usage is TRBJ1-3; D unclear. From germline, CDR1 is MNHNS and CDR2 SASEGT. The V and J ends lost 2 bases and 1 base respectively, with 9 bases between them. CDR3 size: 15 residues. In DNA, the CDR3 is TGTGCCAGCAGTGAAATCACGGCTTCTGGAAACACCATATATTTT. Translating it yields CASSEITASGNTIYF.

V is TRBV5-4 and J is TRBJ1-2; 10 bases match TRBD1. Germline assignment: CDR1 SGHNT and CDR2 YYREEE (reference sequence). The CDR3 runs to 14 residues. Unmatched junction bases numbered 5, after V lost 5 bases and J lost 4 bases. CDR3 sequence reads: CASSWDRGVYGYTF. The CDR3 DNA reads as TGTGCCAGCAGTTGGGACAGGGGAGTCTATGGCTACACCTTC.

This rearrangement joins TRBV5-1 to TRBJ1-1; D possibly corresponds to TRBD1 (6 bases). From germline, CDR1 is SGHRS and CDR2 YFSETQ. CDR3 length equals 13 residues. Trimming took 4 bases from V and 3 from J, leaving 10 bases between them. The CDR3 reads CASSRGQDTEAFF. The CDR3 DNA sequence: TGCGCCAGCAGCCGGGGGCAAGACACTGAAGCTTTCTTT. The complete variable domain, with remaining parts taken from reference TRBV5-1 and TRBJ1-1, reads KAGVTQTPRYLIKTRGQQVTLSCSPISGHRSVSWYQQTPGQGLQFLFEYFSETQRNKGNFPGRFSGRQFSNSRSEMNVSTLELGDSALYLCASSRGQDTEAFFGQGTRLTVV.

The chain recombines TRBV30 with TRBJ2-7, with 11 bases fitting TRBD2. Trimming took 0 bases from V and 3 from J; bases not matched to a gene: 1. Germline V lookup: CDR1 GTSNPN, CDR2 SVGIG (reference sequence). The CDR3 totals 14 residues. Here the CDR3 DNA reads TGTGCCTGGAGTGTAGGGACTAGCGGCTACGAGCAGTACTTC. Its protein is CAWSVGTSGYEQYF.

This clone was recorded once. The chain is built from TRBV9 and TRBJ2-7, with D uncertain. The CDR3 totals 15 residues. Germline CDR1 is SGDLS and CDR2 is YYNGEE. The V end lost 0 bases, the J end lost 0 bases, and 10 bases lay between the germline ends. This CDR3 is CASSVAPESSYEQYF. Here the CDR3 DNA reads TGTGCCAGCAGCGTAGCCCCCGAAAGCTCCTACGAGCAGTACTTC.

The chain recombines TRBV5-1 with TRBJ2-7; 11 nucleotides agree with TRBD2. The CDR3 consists of 15 residues. J lost 2 bases, V lost 3 bases, and 4 bases had no gene match. CDR1 is SGHRS, CDR2 YFSETQ, per germline. Here the CDR3 reads CASSSRLAGTYEQYF. The CDR3 coding sequence is TGCGCCAGCAGCTCACGACTAGCGGGGACCTACGAGCAGTACTTC.

This clone has only one observation. The V gene is TRBV5-1, the J gene TRBJ2-5; 13 nucleotides agree with TRBD2. The CDR3 totals 18 residues. J was trimmed by 5 bases and V by 4 bases; bases with no gene match: 14. Germline V gene sequence: CDR1 SGHRS, CDR2 YFSETQ. CDR3 sequence: CASSLSTSGRSRGETQYF. In nucleotides, the CDR3 is TGCGCCAGCAGCCTATCGACTAGCGGGAGGAGTCGAGGGGAGACCCAGTACTTC. The entire variable domain, with the rest obtained from reference TRBV5-1 and TRBJ2-5, is as follows: KAGVTQTPRYLIKTRGQQVTLSCSPISGHRSVSWYQQTPGQGLQFLFEYFSETQRNKGNFPGRFSGRQFSNSRSEMNVSTLELGDSALYLCASSLSTSGRSRGETQYFGPGTRLLVL.

The chain carries TRBV9 and TRBJ2-5; tentatively, D is TRBD1 (5 bases). Trimming stripped 0 bases from V and 5 bases from J, with 17 bases between. The germline gives CDR1 SGDLS, CDR2 YYNGEE. The CDR3 has 16 residues. The CDR3 region is CASSVGLLGQWETQYF. The CDR3 nucleotides read TGTGCCAGCAGCGTAGGATTATTGGGGCAGTGGGAGACCCAGTACTTC.

The rearrangement links TRBV19 to TRBJ2-5, with D possibly being TRBD2 (6 bases). Trimming took 2 bases from V and 3 from J, leaving 10 bases between them. The CDR3 has 14 amino acids. Germline lookup yields CDR1 LNHDA and CDR2 SQIVND (reference sequence). The CDR3: CASSILGGEETQYF. The CDR3, as DNA: TGTGCCAGTAGTATACTCGGGGGAGAAGAGACCCAGTACTTC.

The chain has TRBV19 and TRBJ2-4, with 8 nucleotides matching TRBD1. There are 14 residues in the CDR3. The J segment lost 8 bases and the V segment lost 7 bases, leaving 10 bases of the junction unmatched. CDR1 and CDR2 (germline): LNHDA, SQIVND (reference sequence). CDR3 bases: TGTGCCAGTACCAAGGGACAGGATAAAGACATTCAGTACTTC. It is translated as CASTKGQDKDIQYF. Together with reference TRBV19 and TRBJ2-4, the CDR3 gives the full variable domain: DGGITQSPKYLFRKEGQNVTLSCEQNLNHDAMYWYRQDPGQGLRLIYYSQIVNDFQKGDIAEGYSVSREKKESFPLTVTSAQKNPTAFYLCASTKGQDKDIQYFGAGTRLSVL.

V usage is TRBV28 and J usage is TRBJ1-2; D is uncertain. CDR3 length equals 14 residues. The V gene lost 2 bases and the J gene lost 8 bases, with 15 bases spanning the gap. Germline CDR1 and CDR2: MDHEN and SYDVKM. In DNA form, the CDR3 reads TGTGCCAGCAGTTTAGAGAAGGGCCCTTACGGCTACACCTTC. Translated, it gives CASSLEKGPYGYTF.

The rearrangement links TRBV7-2 to TRBJ2-7; 9 nucleotides align to TRBD1. V shed 5 bases and J 1 base; nucleotides not matched to a gene: 6. Looked up from germline, CDR1 is SGHTA and CDR2 is FQGNSA. This CDR3 spans 15 amino acids. The CDR3 sequence: CASSRTGTGSYEQYF. The CDR3 DNA reads as TGTGCCAGCAGCCGTACCGGGACAGGGTCCTACGAGCAGTACTTC.

V is TRBV29-1 and J is TRBJ1-1; perhaps TRBD1 as D (5 bases). CDR3 length: 11 residues. Trimming left V 7 bases short and J 8 bases short, with 14 bases between. Germline CDR1 SQVTM, CDR2 ANQGSEA. The CDR3 protein is CSAGLGVEAFF. In DNA, the CDR3 is TGCAGCGCAGGCCTGGGGGTGGAAGCTTTCTTT.

The V and J genes are TRBV18 and TRBJ2-3; no reliable D call. Germline CDR1 and CDR2: KGHSH and LQKENI. V dropped 0 bases and J dropped 4 bases, with 20 bases sitting between them. The CDR3 has 18 amino acids. The CDR3, as DNA: TGTGCCAGCTCACCACCGGAAATGAACTCTTTCATGGCAGATACGCAGTATTTT. It translates to CASSPPEMNSFMADTQYF.